This T cell receptor beta chain was identified during a study of blood T cells in healthy people across ages. Across the whole study: Per two T cells, about one barcoded beta molecule was captured through template switching.

In regard to this clonotype: Its antigen is currently unknown.

A J-beta primer mix and a sample-barcoded 5' primer were used in a second PCR of about 6 to 12 cycles. All cDNA molecules were each tagged by a template-switch adaptor with 12 random nucleotides. All samples gave at least 2.5 million CDR3-containing paired-end reads. TCRdb reprocessed the 5' RACE reads via MiXCR and lists one record per CDR3 protein. The table lists 1 million or so distinct CDR3 sequences, 40% to 55% of them singletons. Study-level findings and limits: A strong correlation was found between TCR beta diversity and the percentage of naive T cells.

Germline CDR1 PRHDT, CDR2 FYEKMQ (reference sequence). V was clipped by 2 bases and J by 7 bases; unmatched bases: 18. The CDR3 contains 18 residues. This chain uses TRBV13 with TRBJ2-3; 7 positions agree with TRBD1. Sequencing was performed on blood. The clonotype originates from a woman in her fifties or sixties in good health. CDR3 sequence: CASSLWATGQKLINTQYF. The CDR3 nucleotides read TGTGCCAGCAGCTTATGGGCAACGGGACAGAAGTTGATCAATACGCAGTATTTT.